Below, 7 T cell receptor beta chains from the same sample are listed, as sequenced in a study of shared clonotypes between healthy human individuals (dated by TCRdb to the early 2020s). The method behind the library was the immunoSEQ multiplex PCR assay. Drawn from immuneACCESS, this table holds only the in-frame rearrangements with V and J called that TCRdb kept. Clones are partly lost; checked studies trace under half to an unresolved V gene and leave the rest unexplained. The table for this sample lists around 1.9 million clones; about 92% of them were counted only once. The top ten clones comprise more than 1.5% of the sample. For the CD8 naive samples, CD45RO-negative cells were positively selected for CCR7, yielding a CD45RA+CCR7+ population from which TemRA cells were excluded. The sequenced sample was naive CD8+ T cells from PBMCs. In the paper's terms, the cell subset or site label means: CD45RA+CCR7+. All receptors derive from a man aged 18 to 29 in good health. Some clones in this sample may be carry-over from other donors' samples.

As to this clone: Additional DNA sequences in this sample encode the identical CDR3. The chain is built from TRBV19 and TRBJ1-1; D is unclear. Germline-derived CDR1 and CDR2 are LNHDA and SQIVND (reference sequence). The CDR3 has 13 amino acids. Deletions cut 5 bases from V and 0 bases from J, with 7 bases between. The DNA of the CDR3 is TGTGCCAGTAGTCCGGGCATGAACACTGAAGCTTTCTTT. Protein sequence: CASSPGMNTEAFF.

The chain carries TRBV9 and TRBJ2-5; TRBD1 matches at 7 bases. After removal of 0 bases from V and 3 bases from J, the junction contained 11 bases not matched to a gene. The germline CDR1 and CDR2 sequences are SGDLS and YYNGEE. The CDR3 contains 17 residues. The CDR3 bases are TGTGCCAGCAGCGTAGGAGGGGGCAGGGCTGACAAAGAGACCCAGTACTTC. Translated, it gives CASSVGGGRADKETQYF.

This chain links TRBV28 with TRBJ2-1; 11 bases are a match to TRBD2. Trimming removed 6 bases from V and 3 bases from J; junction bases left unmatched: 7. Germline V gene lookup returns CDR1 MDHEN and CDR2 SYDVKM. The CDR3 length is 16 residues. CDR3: CASSTTSGRLYNEQFF. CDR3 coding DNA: TGTGCCAGCAGCACTACTAGCGGGAGACTCTACAATGAGCAGTTCTTC.

The CDR3 reads CASSEALRGRELFF. Written as DNA, the CDR3 is TGTGCCAGCAGTGAAGCGCTTAGGGGTCGGGAGCTGTTTTTT. The chain combines TRBV2 with TRBJ2-2; D is possibly TRBD1 (5 bases). This CDR3 comprises 14 residues. Germline V gene sequence: CDR1 SNHLY, CDR2 FYNNEI. V shed 0 bases and J shed 9 bases, with 11 bases lying between them.

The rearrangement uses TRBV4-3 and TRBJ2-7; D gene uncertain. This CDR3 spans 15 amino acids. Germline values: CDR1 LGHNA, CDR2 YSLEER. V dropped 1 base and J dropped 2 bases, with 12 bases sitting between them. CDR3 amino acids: CASSQGFQVTYEQYF. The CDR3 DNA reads TGCGCCAGCAGCCAAGGCTTTCAGGTTACCTACGAGCAGTACTTC.

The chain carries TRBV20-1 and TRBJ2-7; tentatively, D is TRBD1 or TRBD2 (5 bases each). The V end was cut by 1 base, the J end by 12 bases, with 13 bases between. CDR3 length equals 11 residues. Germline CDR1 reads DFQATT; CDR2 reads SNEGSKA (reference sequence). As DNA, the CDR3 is TGCAGTGCTAGAGTGGCGAGGGGTCCGTACTTC. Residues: CSARVARGPYF.

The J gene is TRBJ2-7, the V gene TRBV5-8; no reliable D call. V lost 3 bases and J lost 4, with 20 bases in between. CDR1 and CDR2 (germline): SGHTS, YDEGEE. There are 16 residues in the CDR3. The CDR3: CASSSTPPHQPYEQYF. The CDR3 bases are TGTGCCAGCAGCTCGACTCCGCCACACCAGCCGTACGAGCAGTACTTC.